The source of this TCR beta chain is a study of vaccination and CD4 T cells after COVID-19. Oncomine TCR Beta short-read sequencing was applied to DNA from cultured CD4+ T cells. In TCRdb, the PCR reads were re-called with MiXCR into one record per CDR3 protein. The data show about 7,100 distinct CDR3 sequences, 66% seen once. This clonotype is judged medium-sized. Its antigen is still unknown. CDR3 size: 14 residues. Per the germline V gene, CDR1 is SNHLY and CDR2 is FYNNEI. With 5 bases clipped from V and 4 bases from J, the junction kept 7 bases outside the gene matches. Treatment in this sample: roughly ten-day PBMC culture with coronavirus spike peptide pools or control peptides (ViraFEST assay).

The sequence came from a human donor who had recovered from COVID-19. The material sequenced was CD4+ T cells from blood, cultured in vitro. The chain employs TRBV2 and TRBJ1-1; 7 bases are shared with TRBD1. The CDR3 reads CASSYTGDGTEAFF. CDR3 nucleotides: TGTGCCAGCAGTTACACAGGGGATGGCACTGAAGCTTTCTTT.